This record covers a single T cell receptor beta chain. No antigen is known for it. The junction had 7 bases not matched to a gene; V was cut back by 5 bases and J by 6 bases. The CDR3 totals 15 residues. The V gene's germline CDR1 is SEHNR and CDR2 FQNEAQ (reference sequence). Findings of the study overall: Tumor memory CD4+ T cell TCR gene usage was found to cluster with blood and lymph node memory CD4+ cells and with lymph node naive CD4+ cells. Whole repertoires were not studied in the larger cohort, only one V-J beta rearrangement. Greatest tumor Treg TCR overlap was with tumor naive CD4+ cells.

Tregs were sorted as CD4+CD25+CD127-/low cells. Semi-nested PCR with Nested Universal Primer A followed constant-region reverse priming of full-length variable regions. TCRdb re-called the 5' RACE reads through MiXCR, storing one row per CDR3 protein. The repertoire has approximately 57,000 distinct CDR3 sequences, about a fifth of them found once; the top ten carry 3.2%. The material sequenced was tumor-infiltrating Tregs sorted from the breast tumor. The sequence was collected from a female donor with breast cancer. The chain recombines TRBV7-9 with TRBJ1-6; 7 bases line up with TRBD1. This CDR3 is CASSRTGVGNSPLHF. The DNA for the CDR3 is TGTGCCAGCAGCCGAACAGGGGTCGGTAATTCACCCCTCCACTTT.